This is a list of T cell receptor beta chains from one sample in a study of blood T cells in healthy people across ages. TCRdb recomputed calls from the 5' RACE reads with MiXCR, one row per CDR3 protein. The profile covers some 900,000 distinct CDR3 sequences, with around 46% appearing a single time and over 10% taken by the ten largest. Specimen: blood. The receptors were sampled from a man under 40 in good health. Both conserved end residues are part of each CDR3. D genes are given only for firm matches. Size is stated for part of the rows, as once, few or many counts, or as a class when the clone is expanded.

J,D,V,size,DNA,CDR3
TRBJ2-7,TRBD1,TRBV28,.,TGTGCCAGTGAGGGGCGGGACAGGAAATTCTACGAGCAGTACTTC,CASEGRDRKFYEQYF
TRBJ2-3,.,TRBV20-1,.,TGCAGTGCCCCTGGCTTGAGGGGCCGGACAGATACGCAGTATTTT,CSAPGLRGRTDTQYF
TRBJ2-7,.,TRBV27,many,TGTGCCAGCAGTTCCCGGGCCTACGAGCAGTACTTC,CASSSRAYEQYF
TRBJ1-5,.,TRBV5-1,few,TGCGCCAGCAGCTTTGACAGTTATAGCAATCAGCCCCAGCATTTT,CASSFDSYSNQPQHF
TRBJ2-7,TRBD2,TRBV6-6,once,TGTGCCTGCAGTTACAGGGCGGGGGGGTCTTCCTACGAGCAGTACTTC,CACSYRAGGSSYEQYF
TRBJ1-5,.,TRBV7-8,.,TGTGCCAGCAGCTTAGGAGGTGGGGGCAGGCAGCCCCAGCATTTT,CASSLGGGGRQPQHF
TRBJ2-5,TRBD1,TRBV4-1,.,TGCGCCAGCAGCCAAGGTGGGGACAGGGTAGAGACCCAGTACTTC,CASSQGGDRVETQYF
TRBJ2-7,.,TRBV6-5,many,TGTGCCAGCAGTTACCGTCAAGGAGGTAGCTCCTACGAGCAGTACTTC,CASSYRQGGSSYEQYF
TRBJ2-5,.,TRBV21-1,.,TGTGCCAGCAGCTTTCTACCGGGACAGTTTGAGGGTGAGCAGTACTTC,CASSFLPGQFEGEQYF
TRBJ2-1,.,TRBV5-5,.,TGTGCCAGCAGTTTGCCACGGCTAGCGAATCGGAATGAGCAGTTCTTC,CASSLPRLANRNEQFF
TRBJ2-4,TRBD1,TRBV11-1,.,TGTGCCAGCAGCCAACGCGGACAGGGGAGTCCCAAAAACATTCAGTACTTC,CASSQRGQGSPKNIQYF
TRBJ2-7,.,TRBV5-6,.,TGTGCCAGCAGCTTGGCCACGACGGAGGAGCAGTACTTC,CASSLATTEEQYF
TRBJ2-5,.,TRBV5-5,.,TGTGCCAGCAGCTTAGTGGGACTCGACGTCAATGAGCAGTACTTC,CASSLVGLDVNEQYF
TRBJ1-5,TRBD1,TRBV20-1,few,TGCAGTGCCCGGACAGGGGGTAGCAATCAGCCCCAGCATTTT,CSARTGGSNQPQHF
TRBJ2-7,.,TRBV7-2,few,TGTGCCAGCAGCCTACCGACAGAATCCTACGAGCAGTACTTC,CASSLPTESYEQYF
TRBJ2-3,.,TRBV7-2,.,TGTGCCAGCAGCTCCCAGGCCCAGCGGGCGGGCACAGATACGCAGTATTTT,CASSSQAQRAGTDTQYF
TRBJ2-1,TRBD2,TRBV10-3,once,TGTGCCGCCCAATCTAGCGGGGCTTCCTACAATGAGCAGTTCTTC,CAAQSSGASYNEQFF
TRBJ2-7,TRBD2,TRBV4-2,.,TGTGCCAGCAGCCAAGATCAACTAGCGACGACCTACGAGCAGTACTTC,CASSQDQLATTYEQYF
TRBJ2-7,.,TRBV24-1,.,TGTGCCACCACTGACGGAACGGGCGAGCAGTACTTC,CATTDGTGEQYF
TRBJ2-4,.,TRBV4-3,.,TGCGCCAGCAGCCAAGACCCGACGTTACTAGCCAAAAACATTCAGTACTTC,CASSQDPTLLAKNIQYF
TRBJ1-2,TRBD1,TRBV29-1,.,TGCAGCGTAGTTAGATTTGGACAGGGTAAACTCGGCTACACCTTC,CSVVRFGQGKLGYTF
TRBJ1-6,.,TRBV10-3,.,TGTGCCATCAAACTCCCAGGGGATAATTCACCCCTCCACTTT,CAIKLPGDNSPLHF
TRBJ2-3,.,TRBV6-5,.,TGTGCCAGCAGTTACTCCCGTCCCGGGAGCACAGATACGCAGTATTTT,CASSYSRPGSTDTQYF
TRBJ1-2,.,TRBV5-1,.,TGCGCCAGCAGCTTGGCCTCAACGGATGGCTACACCTTC,CASSLASTDGYTF
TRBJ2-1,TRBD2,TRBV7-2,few,TGTGCCAGCAGCGCCGCGGGGCTAGCGGGGAATGAGCAGTTCTTC,CASSAAGLAGNEQFF
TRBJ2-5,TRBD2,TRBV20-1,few,TGCAGTGCGGATCCGGGACTAGCGGGGGGGCAAGAGACCCAGTACTTC,CSADPGLAGGQETQYF
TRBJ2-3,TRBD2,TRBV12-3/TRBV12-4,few,TGTGCCATAAATAAGGGACTAGCGGCTAGCACAGATACGCAGTATTTT,CAINKGLAASTDTQYF
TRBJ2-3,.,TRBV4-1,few,TGCGCCAGCAGCCAATCATCGCCAGGTACGCAGTATTTT,CASSQSSPGTQYF
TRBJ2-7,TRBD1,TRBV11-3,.,TGTGCCAGCAGCCAGCGGACAGGGTTCTACGAGCAGAACTTC,CASSQRTGFYEQNF
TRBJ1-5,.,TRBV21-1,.,TGTGCCAGCAGCATCGTGGAGGGATCTAGCAATCAGCCCCAGCATTTT,CASSIVEGSSNQPQHF
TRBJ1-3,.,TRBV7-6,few,TGTGCCAGCAGCCCCAGGGATAGCTCTGGAAACACCATATATTTT,CASSPRDSSGNTIYF
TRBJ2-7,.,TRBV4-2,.,TGTGCCAGCAGCCCGGGGCCCGTTGGTGGGGGGGCCTCCCACGAGCAGTACTTC,CASSPGPVGGGASHEQYF
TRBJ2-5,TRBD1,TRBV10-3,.,TGTGCCATCAGTGGTTCTGGAACCGGACAGGGAGGTGAAGAGACCCAGTACTTC,CAISGSGTGQGGEETQYF
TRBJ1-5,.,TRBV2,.,TGTGCCACCTCGTATGCGGGGAATCAGCCCCAGCATTTT,CATSYAGNQPQHF
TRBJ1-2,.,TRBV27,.,TGTGCCAGCAGTTTTCGAGACCCACTGGGCTATGGCTACACCTTC,CASSFRDPLGYGYTF
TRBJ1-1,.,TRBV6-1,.,TGTGCCAGCAGTTTTATTGAAGCTTTCTTT,CASSFIEAFF
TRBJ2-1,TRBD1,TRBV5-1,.,TGCGCCAGCAGCTGGGGGACAGGGGTTGACAATGAGCAGTTCTTC,CASSWGTGVDNEQFF
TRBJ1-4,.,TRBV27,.,TGTGCCAGCACCACCGGGTGGGGGGAAAAACTGTTTTTT,CASTTGWGEKLFF
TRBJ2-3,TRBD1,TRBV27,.,TGTGCCAGCAGTTTACTCCCGGGACAGGGTAGGATGGGCACAGATACGCAGTATTTT,CASSLLPGQGRMGTDTQYF
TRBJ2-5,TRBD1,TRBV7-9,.,TGTGCCAGCAGCGAGACAGGGGGGCGAGAGACCCAGTACTTC,CASSETGGRETQYF
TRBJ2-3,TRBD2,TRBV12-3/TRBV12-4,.,TGTGCCAGCCTCGTGGGGGGGAGCACAGATGCGCAGTATTTT,CASLVGGSTDAQYF
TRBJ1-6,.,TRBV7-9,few,TGTGCCAGCAGCGCCCAGGACGGGAATTCACCCCTCCACTTT,CASSAQDGNSPLHF
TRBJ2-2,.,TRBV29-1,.,TGCAGCGCTACGGACGTAGGAGGCACCGGGGAGCTGTTTTTT,CSATDVGGTGELFF
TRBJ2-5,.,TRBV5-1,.,TGCGCCAGCAGCTTGGAGCCCGTAGGGGAGACCCAGTACTTC,CASSLEPVGETQYF
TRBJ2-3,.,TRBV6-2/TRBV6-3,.,TGTGCCAGCAACACGGTGGATACGCAGTATTTT,CASNTVDTQYF
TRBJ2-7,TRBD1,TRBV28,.,TGTGCCACCGTGATCGGGACAGTTCCCTACGAGCAGTACTTC,CATVIGTVPYEQYF
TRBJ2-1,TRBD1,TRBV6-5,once,TGTGCCAGCAGTTACCAGGGGGCCACCGTTGGGGATGAGCAGTTCTTC,CASSYQGATVGDEQFF
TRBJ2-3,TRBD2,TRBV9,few,TGTGCCAGCAGCGTAGAAGGAGAAAGGACTAGACGTGATACGCAGTATTTT,CASSVEGERTRRDTQYF
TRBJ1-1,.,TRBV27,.,TGTGCCAGCAGTTCCGGACAGAATCAAGCTTTCTTT,CASSSGQNQAFF
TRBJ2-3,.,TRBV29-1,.,TGCAGCGCAACCCAGACAGGTTCAGATACGCAGTATTTT,CSATQTGSDTQYF
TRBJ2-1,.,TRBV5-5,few,TGTGCCAGCAGCTTGTTTTCGGGTTCCAAGGAGCAGTTCTTC,CASSLFSGSKEQFF
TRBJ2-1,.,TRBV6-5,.,TGTGCCAGCAGTTACGGGGGGGCGGACAATGAGCAGTTCTTC,CASSYGGADNEQFF
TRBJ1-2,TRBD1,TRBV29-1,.,TGCAGCGTCGTTACAGGGGACGGCTACACCTTC,CSVVTGDGYTF
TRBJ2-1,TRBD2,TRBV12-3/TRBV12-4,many,TGTGCCAGCAGTTTAGCTAGCGGGGGATCAAATGAGCAGTTCTTC,CASSLASGGSNEQFF
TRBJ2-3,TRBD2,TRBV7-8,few,TGTGCCAGCAGCAACCTAGCGGGGGACCCCAGCACAGATACGCAGTATTTT,CASSNLAGDPSTDTQYF
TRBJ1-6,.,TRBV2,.,TGTGCCAGCAACCTTGGGGAGGGAATGAATTCACCCCTCCACTTT,CASNLGEGMNSPLHF
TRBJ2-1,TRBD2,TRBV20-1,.,TGCAGTGCTAGACTACGACTAGCGCGCGAGCAGTTCTTC,CSARLRLAREQFF
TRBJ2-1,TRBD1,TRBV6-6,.,TGTGCCAGCAGTAAAAAGAGACAGGGGGCGGTGAATGAGCAGTTCTTC,CASSKKRQGAVNEQFF
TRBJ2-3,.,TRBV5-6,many,TGTGCCAGCAGCTGGTTTCTGGGCTCCACAGATACGCAGTATTTT,CASSWFLGSTDTQYF